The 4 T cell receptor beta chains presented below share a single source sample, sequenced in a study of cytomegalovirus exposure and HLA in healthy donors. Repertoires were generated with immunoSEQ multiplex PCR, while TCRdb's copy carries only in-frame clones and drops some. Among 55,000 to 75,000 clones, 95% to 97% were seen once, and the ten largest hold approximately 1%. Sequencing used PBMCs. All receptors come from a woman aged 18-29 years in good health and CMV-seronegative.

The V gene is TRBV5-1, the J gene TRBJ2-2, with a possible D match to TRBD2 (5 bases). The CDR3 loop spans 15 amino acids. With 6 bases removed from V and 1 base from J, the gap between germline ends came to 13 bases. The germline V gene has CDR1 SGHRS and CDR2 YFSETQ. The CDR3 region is CASTRREGNTGELFF. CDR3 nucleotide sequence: TGCGCCAGCACCCGACGGGAAGGGAACACCGGGGAGCTGTTTTTT. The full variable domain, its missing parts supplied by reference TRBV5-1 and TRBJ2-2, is KAGVTQTPRYLIKTRGQQVTLSCSPISGHRSVSWYQQTPGQGLQFLFEYFSETQRNKGNFPGRFSGRQFSNSRSEMNVSTLELGDSALYLCASTRREGNTGELFFGEGSRLTVL.

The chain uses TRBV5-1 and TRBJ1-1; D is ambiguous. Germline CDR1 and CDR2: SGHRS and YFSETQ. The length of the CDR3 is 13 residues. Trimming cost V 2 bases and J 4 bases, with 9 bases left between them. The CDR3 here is CASSLKGSTEAFF. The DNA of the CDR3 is TGCGCCAGCAGCTTAAAAGGGAGCACTGAAGCTTTCTTT.

CDR3 DNA: TGTGCCAGCAACCCGGGAGGGGGGCCCGAATCCTACAATGAGCAGTTCTTC. Translated: CASNPGGGPESYNEQFF. This chain joins TRBV7-9 and TRBJ2-1, with 8 bases matching TRBD2. This CDR3 region has 17 residues. CDR1 is SEHNR and CDR2 is FQNEAQ in the germline V gene (reference sequence). V shed 7 bases, J shed 1 base, and the junction held 12 bases outside the gene matches.

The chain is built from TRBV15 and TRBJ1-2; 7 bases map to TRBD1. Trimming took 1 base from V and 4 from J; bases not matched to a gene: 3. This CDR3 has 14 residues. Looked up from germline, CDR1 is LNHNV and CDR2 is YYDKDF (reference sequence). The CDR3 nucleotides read TGTGCCACCAGCAGAGGGGGGACAGTCTATGGCTACACCTTC. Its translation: CATSRGGTVYGYTF.